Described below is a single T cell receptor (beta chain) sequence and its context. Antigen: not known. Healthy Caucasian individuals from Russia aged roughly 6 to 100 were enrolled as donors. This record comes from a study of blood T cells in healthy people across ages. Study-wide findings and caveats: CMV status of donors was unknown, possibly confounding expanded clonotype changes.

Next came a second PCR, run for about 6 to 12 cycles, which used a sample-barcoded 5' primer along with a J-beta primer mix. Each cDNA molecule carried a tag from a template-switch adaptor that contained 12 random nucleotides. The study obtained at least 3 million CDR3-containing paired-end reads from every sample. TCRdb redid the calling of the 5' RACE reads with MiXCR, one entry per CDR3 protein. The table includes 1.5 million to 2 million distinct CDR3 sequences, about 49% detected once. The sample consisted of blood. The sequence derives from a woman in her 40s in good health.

DNA of the CDR3: TGCGCCAGCAGCTTGGCCACAGATGAGCAGTTCTTC. Translated: CASSLATDEQFF. This rearrangement joins TRBV5-1 to TRBJ2-1; D is ambiguous. This CDR3 spans 12 amino acids. The V end lost 0 bases, the J end lost 8 bases, and 6 bases lay between the germline ends. Germline V gene sequence: CDR1 SGHRS, CDR2 YFSETQ.